This passage covers 18 T cell receptor beta chains from one sample sequenced in a study of blood T cell repertoires in COVID-19. Only in-frame clones appear in the TCRdb table, and some are missing; sequencing was by immunoSEQ multiplex PCR. The table has 55,000 to 70,000 clones, approximately 92% seen once. Sequencing input: peripheral blood. Receptors originate from a human donor in a cohort sampled during active COVID-19.

The chain carries TRBV7-9 and TRBJ1-1; perhaps TRBD1 as D (5 bases). Germline CDR1 SEHNR, CDR2 FQNEAQ (reference sequence). V lost 7 bases and J lost 1, with 16 bases in between. The CDR3 has 15 amino acids. CDR3 sequence: CASNQRGGKNTEAFF. Here the CDR3 DNA reads TGTGCCAGCAACCAGCGGGGCGGAAAGAACACTGAAGCTTTCTTT.

The CDR3 reads CASRLTGFTFF. The CDR3 DNA is TGTGCCAGCAGACTTACAGGGTTCACTTTCTTT. The chain is built from TRBV28 and TRBJ1-1, with a weak D call TRBD1 (6 bases). The CDR3 is made up of 11 amino acids. CDR1 and CDR2 (germline): MDHEN, SYDVKM. V gave up 6 bases and J gave up 12 bases, with 14 bases separating them.

The chain couples TRBV6-5 to TRBJ2-5, with 12 bases aligning to TRBD2. CDR1 is MNHEY and CDR2 is SVGAGI in the germline V gene. There are 16 residues in the CDR3. V was clipped by 2 bases and J by 2 bases; unmatched bases: 3. The CDR3 here is CASSYTTSGGQETQYF. In DNA form, the CDR3 reads TGTGCCAGCAGTTACACGACTAGCGGGGGACAAGAGACCCAGTACTTC.

This sequence joins TRBV5-1 and TRBJ2-1, with a weak D call TRBD2 (6 bases). This CDR3 has 14 amino acids. Germline CDR1 is SGHRS and CDR2 is YFSETQ. The V end lost 4 bases, the J end lost 3 bases, and 11 bases lay between the germline ends. CDR3 sequence: CASSPTTSYNEQFF. Written as DNA, the CDR3 is TGCGCCAGCAGCCCAACGACTAGCTACAATGAGCAGTTCTTC.

V gene TRBV11-2 combines with J gene TRBJ2-3, with 9 bases fitting TRBD2. Germline trimming cut 8 bases from V and 0 bases from J; bases unmatched to any gene: 12. This CDR3 comprises 17 residues. Germline V gene lookup returns CDR1 SGHAT and CDR2 FQNNGV. In nucleotides, the CDR3 is TGTGCCAGCCGACATAGCGGGGGTCCCACTAGCACAGATACGCAGTATTTT. Protein: CASRHSGGPTSTDTQYF.

The rearrangement links TRBV6-1 to TRBJ1-6; TRBD1 agrees at 7 bases. The V segment lost 2 bases and the J segment 8 bases; nucleotides outside the gene matches: 6. The CDR3 is 15 amino acids. Looked up from germline, CDR1 is MNHNS and CDR2 is SASEGT. In nucleotides, the CDR3 is TGTGCCAGCAGTGAATCCGACAGGGTACATTCACCCCTCCACTTT. Translated, it gives CASSESDRVHSPLHF.

V and J are TRBV18 and TRBJ1-1, with 7 bases matching TRBD1. V was clipped by 4 bases and J by 1 base; unmatched bases: 9. CDR3 length equals 16 residues. CDR1 is KGHSH and CDR2 is LQKENI in the germline V gene. CDR3 residues: CASSLMTGQANTEAFF. CDR3 nucleotides: TGTGCCAGCTCACTGATGACAGGGCAGGCGAACACTGAAGCTTTCTTT.

The chain is built from TRBV27 and TRBJ1-5, with 10 bases fitting TRBD1. Germline trimming cut 8 bases from V and 9 bases from J; bases unmatched to any gene: 16. The CDR3 length is 16 residues. Germline CDR1 and CDR2: MNHEY and SMNVEV (reference sequence). The CDR3 DNA sequence: TGTGCCAGCCCGAGGGGGGGACAGGGGTACTGGATGCCCCAGCATTTT. Amino acids: CASPRGGQGYWMPQHF.

The chain recombines TRBV6-6 with TRBJ2-5; TRBD1 might be the D (6 bases). The CDR3 has 14 amino acids. The V and J ends lost 0 bases and 4 bases respectively, with 9 bases between them. Germline V gives CDR1 MNHNY, CDR2 SVGAGI (reference sequence). This CDR3 is CASSYSRGGETQYF. CDR3 nucleotide sequence: TGTGCCAGCAGTTACTCGAGAGGGGGAGAGACCCAGTACTTC.

A single count supports this clone. This chain connects TRBV7-2 to TRBJ2-7; D is unresolved. V dropped 6 bases and J dropped 4 bases, with 10 bases sitting between them. Germline CDR1 and CDR2: SGHTA and FQGNSA. This CDR3 is built from 12 residues. The CDR3 region is CASRTGLYEQYF. The CDR3 nucleotides are TGTGCCAGCAGGACCGGGTTGTACGAGCAGTACTTC.

In DNA form, the CDR3 reads TGTGCCAGTAGCCTGAGAGACAAGACCACAGATACGCAGTATTTT. Translation: CASSLRDKTTDTQYF. J is TRBJ2-3 and V is TRBV19; D is undetermined. Trimming stripped 6 bases from V and 2 bases from J, with 15 bases between. This CDR3 has 15 residues. The germline V gene encodes CDR1 LNHDA and CDR2 SQIVND (reference sequence). Looking up the rest from reference TRBV19 and TRBJ2-3 gives the full variable domain: DGGITQSPKYLFRKEGQNVTLSCEQNLNHDAMYWYRQDPGQGLRLIYYSQIVNDFQKGDIAEGYSVSREKKESFPLTVTSAQKNPTAFYLCASSLRDKTTDTQYFGPGTRLTVL.

The V and J genes are TRBV6-5 and TRBJ2-7; 7 positions agree with TRBD1. The CDR3 runs 14 residues. Germline V CDR1 and CDR2: MNHEY, SVGAGI. Trimming cost V 5 bases and J 2 bases; bases outside gene matches: 6. Here the CDR3 reads CASSPRQGTYEQYF. CDR3 bases: TGTGCCAGCAGTCCCCGACAGGGAACCTACGAGCAGTACTTC.

The chain uses TRBV5-1 and TRBJ2-3, with TRBD1 matching over 8 bases. The germline V gene encodes CDR1 SGHRS and CDR2 YFSETQ. J lost 6 bases, V lost 2 bases, and 11 bases had no gene match. The CDR3 length is 16 residues. The CDR3 here is CASSFRGTGQGDTQYF. CDR3 nucleotides: TGCGCCAGCAGCTTTAGGGGGACTGGACAGGGCGATACGCAGTATTTT.

The V and J genes are TRBV6-6 and TRBJ2-5; tentatively, D is TRBD2 (6 bases). The CDR3 extends over 14 amino acids. Trimming took 7 bases from V and 5 from J, leaving 17 bases between them. Per the germline V gene, CDR1 is MNHNY and CDR2 is SVGAGI (reference sequence). The CDR3 nucleotides are TGTGCCAGCACCCTCGGAGCGGGTTGGGAGACCCAGTACTTC. Its protein is CASTLGAGWETQYF.

The chain couples TRBV20-1 to TRBJ1-4; 7 nucleotides align to TRBD1. Germline loops: CDR1 DFQATT, CDR2 SNEGSKA (reference sequence). With 6 bases clipped from V and 6 bases from J, the junction kept 4 bases outside the gene matches. This CDR3 is 12 amino acids long. This CDR3 reads CSASQGDEKLFF. DNA of the CDR3: TGCAGTGCCAGTCAGGGGGATGAAAAACTGTTTTTT.

The chain has TRBV5-4 and TRBJ2-1; D unresolved. Germline CDR1 reads SGHNT; CDR2 reads YYREEE (reference sequence). The CDR3 spans 15 residues. The ends were cut back, 2 bases at V and 7 bases at J, with 16 bases in the middle. The CDR3 is CASSFETVLGNEQFF. CDR3 nucleotide sequence: TGTGCCAGCAGCTTCGAGACTGTCTTAGGAAATGAGCAGTTCTTC. Full variable domain (missing parts from reference TRBV5-4 and TRBJ2-1): ETGVTQSPTHLIKTRGQQVTLRCSSQSGHNTVSWYQQALGQGPQFIFQYYREEENGRGNFPPRFSGLQFPNYSSELNVNALELDDSALYLCASSFETVLGNEQFFGPGTRLTVL.

The chain has TRBV7-3 and TRBJ2-1; TRBD1 is a possible D gene (5 bases). Germline values: CDR1 SGHTA, CDR2 FQGTGA. Trimming left V 2 bases short and J 2 bases short, with 10 bases between. This CDR3 comprises 15 residues. CDR3 nucleotide sequence: TGTGCCAGCAGCTTACAGGGTACAACCTACAATGAGCAGTTCTTC. Amino acid sequence: CASSLQGTTYNEQFF.

In its sample, this clone was seen a few times. The chain uses TRBV19 and TRBJ1-6, with a possible D match to TRBD1 (6 bases). CDR3 length equals 12 residues. Germline-derived CDR1 and CDR2 are LNHDA and SQIVND (reference sequence). Trimming stripped 6 bases from V and 10 bases from J, with 10 bases between. Here the CDR3 reads CASRRGGSPLHF. CDR3 DNA: TGTGCCAGTAGAAGGGGGGGGTCACCCCTCCACTTT.